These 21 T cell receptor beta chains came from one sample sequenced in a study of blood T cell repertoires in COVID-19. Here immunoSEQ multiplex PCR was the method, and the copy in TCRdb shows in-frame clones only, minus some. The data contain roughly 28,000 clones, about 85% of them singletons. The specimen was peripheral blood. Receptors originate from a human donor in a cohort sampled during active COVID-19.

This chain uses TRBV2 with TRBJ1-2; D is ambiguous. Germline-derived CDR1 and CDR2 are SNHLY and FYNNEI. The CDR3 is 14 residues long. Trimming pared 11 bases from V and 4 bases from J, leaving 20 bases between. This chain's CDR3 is CALIGRGLGYGYTF. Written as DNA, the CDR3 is TGTGCCTTAATAGGGCGAGGGCTGGGCTATGGCTACACCTTC.

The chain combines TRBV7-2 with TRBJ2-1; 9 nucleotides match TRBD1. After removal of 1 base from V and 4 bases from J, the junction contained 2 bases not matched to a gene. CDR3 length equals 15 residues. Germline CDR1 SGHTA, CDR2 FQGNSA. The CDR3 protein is CASSLGGQGYNEQFF. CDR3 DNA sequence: TGTGCCAGCAGCTTAGGGGGACAGGGTTACAATGAGCAGTTCTTC.

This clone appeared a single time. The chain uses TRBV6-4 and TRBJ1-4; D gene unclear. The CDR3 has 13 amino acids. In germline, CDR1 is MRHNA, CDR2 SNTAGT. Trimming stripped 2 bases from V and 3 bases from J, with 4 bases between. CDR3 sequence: CASSDRANEKLFF. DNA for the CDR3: TGTGCCAGCAGTGACAGAGCTAATGAAAAACTGTTTTTT.

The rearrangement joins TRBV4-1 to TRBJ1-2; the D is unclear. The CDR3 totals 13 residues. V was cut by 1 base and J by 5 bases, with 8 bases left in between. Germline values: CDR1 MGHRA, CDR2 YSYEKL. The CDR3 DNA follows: TGCGCCAGCAGCCAAGTAGCGGATTATGGCTACACCTTC. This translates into CASSQVADYGYTF.

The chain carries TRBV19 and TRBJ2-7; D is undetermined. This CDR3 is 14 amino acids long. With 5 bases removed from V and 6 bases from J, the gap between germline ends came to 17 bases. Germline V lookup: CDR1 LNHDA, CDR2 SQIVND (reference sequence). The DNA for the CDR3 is TGTGCCAGTAGTCCCGGTCCACTGGTCGGCGAGCAGTACTTC. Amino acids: CASSPGPLVGEQYF.

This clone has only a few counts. CDR3 region: CASSLEWTGGNGYTF. The CDR3 coding sequence is TGTGCCAGCAGCTTGGAGTGGACAGGGGGTAATGGCTACACCTTC. The V and J genes are TRBV5-5 and TRBJ1-2; 10 positions agree with TRBD1. V lost 0 bases and J lost 6; bases outside the gene matches: 5. The CDR3 runs to 15 residues. Germline-derived CDR1 and CDR2 are SGHKS and YYEKEE (reference sequence).

This chain's CDR3 is CASSSYQGGANEKLFF. The CDR3 DNA reads as TGCGCCAGCAGCTCTTACCAGGGGGGAGCTAATGAAAAACTGTTTTTT. The V call is TRBV5-1, the J call TRBJ1-4; 7 positions agree with TRBD1. The V gene's germline CDR1 is SGHRS and CDR2 YFSETQ. Unmatched junction bases numbered 8, after V lost 3 bases and J lost 3 bases. The CDR3 contains 16 residues.

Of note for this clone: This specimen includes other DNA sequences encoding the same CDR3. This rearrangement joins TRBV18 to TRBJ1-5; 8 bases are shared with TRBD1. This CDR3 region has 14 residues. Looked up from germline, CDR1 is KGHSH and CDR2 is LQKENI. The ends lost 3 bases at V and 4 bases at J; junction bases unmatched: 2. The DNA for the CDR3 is TGTGCCAGCTCACCTGGACAGGGAAATCAGCCCCAGCATTTT. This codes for CASSPGQGNQPQHF.

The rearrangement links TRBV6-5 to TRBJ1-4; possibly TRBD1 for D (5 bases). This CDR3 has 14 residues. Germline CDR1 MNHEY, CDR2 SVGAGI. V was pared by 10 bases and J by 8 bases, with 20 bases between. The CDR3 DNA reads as TGTGCCACTGGGGGGGTAGAGTCTACGGAAAAACTGTTTTTT. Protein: CATGGVESTEKLFF.

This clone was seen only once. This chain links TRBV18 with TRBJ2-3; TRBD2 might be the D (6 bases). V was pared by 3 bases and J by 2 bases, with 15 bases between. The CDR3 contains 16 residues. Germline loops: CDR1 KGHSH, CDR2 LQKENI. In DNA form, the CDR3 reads TGTGCCAGCTCACCCGGACTAAGCGGAGCCACAGATACGCAGTATTTT. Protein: CASSPGLSGATDTQYF.

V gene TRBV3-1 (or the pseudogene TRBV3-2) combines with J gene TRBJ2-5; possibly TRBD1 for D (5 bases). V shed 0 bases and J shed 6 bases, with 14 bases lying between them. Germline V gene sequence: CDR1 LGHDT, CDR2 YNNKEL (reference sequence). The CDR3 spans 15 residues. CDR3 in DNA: TGTGCCAGCAGCCAAGAGTTGGGGCAAGAAAAGACCCAGTACTTC. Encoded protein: CASSQELGQEKTQYF.

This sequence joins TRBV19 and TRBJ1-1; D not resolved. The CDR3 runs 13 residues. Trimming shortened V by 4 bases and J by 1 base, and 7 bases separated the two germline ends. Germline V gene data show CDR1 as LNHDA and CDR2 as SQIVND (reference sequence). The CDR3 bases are TGTGCCAGTAGTAACACACGGAACACTGAAGCTTTCTTT. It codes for CASSNTRNTEAFF. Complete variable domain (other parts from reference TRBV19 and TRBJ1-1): DGGITQSPKYLFRKEGQNVTLSCEQNLNHDAMYWYRQDPGQGLRLIYYSQIVNDFQKGDIAEGYSVSREKKESFPLTVTSAQKNPTAFYLCASSNTRNTEAFFGQGTRLTVV.

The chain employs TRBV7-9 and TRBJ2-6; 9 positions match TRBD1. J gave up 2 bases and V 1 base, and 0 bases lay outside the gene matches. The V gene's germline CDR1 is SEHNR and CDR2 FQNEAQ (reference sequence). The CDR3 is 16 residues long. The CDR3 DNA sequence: TGTGCCAGCAGCTTAGGACAGGGGGCTGGGGCCAACGTCCTGACTTTC. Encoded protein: CASSLGQGAGANVLTF.

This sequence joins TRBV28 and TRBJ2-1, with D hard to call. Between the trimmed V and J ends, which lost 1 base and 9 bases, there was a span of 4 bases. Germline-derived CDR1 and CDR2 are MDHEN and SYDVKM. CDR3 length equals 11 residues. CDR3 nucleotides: TGTGCCAGCAGTTTATCGTTTGAGCAGTTCTTC. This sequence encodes CASSLSFEQFF.

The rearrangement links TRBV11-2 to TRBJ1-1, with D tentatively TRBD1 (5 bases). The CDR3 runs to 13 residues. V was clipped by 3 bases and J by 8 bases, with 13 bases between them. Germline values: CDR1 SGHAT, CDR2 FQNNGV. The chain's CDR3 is CASSFRATTEAFF. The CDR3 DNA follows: TGTGCCAGCAGCTTCAGGGCGACAACCGAAGCTTTCTTT.

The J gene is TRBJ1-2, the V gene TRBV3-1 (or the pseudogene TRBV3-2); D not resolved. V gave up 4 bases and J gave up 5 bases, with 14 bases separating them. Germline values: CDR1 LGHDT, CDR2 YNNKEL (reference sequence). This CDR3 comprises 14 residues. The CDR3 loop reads CASSPLLEAYGYTF. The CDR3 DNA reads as TGTGCCAGCAGCCCCCTTTTGGAGGCTTATGGCTACACCTTC.

Written as DNA, the CDR3 is TGTGCCAGCAGTCGTACCGGGACTAGCGGGAATAATGAGCAGTTCTTC. Translating gives CASSRTGTSGNNEQFF. The gene calls are TRBV4-2 and TRBJ2-1, with TRBD2 matching 13 bases. The CDR3 extends over 16 amino acids. Germline V gene sequence: CDR1 LGHNA, CDR2 YNFKEQ. Trimming removed 6 bases from V and 7 bases from J; junction bases left unmatched: 9.

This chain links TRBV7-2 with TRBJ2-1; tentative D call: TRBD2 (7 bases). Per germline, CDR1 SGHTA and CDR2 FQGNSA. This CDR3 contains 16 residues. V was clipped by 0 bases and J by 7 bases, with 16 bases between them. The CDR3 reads CASSLAGGTKVNEQFF. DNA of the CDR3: TGTGCCAGCAGCTTAGCCGGGGGGACAAAGGTTAATGAGCAGTTCTTC.

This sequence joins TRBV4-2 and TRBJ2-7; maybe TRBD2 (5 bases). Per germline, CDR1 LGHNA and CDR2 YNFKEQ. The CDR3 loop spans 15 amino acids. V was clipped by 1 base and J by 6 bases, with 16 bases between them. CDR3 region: CASSQVGGLSLEQYF. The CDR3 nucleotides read TGTGCCAGCAGCCAAGTGGGCGGACTGTCTCTCGAGCAGTACTTC.

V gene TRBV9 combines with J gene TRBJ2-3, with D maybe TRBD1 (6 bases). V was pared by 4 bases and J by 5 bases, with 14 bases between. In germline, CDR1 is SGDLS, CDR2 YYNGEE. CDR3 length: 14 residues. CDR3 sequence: CASSPRQARDTQYF. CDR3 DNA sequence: TGTGCCAGCAGCCCCCGACAGGCCCGAGATACGCAGTATTTT.

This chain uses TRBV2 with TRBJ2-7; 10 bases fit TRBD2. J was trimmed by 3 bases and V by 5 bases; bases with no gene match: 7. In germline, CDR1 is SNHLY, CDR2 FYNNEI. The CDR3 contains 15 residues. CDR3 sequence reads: CASSRGTSEFYEQYF. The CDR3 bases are TGTGCCAGCAGTCGCGGGACTAGCGAATTCTACGAGCAGTACTTC.